A selection of T cell receptor beta chains follows, all from one sample in a study of blood T cell repertoires in COVID-19. This table comes from immunoSEQ multiplex PCR, and its TCRdb copy is limited to in-frame clones, with some not included. Of over 75,000 clones listed, approximately 80% were seen once; the top ten hold about a tenth. Sequencing input: peripheral blood. The receptors stem from a woman aged 70 to 79 with acute or convalescent COVID-19. The CDR3 runs from the conserved cysteine through the conserved F or W. D genes are given only for firm matches. A row's size may be missing; if present it is once, few, many or a size class.

V gene	clone size	J gene	D gene	CDR3 DNA	CDR3 protein
TRBV28	.	TRBJ1-6	.	TGTGCCAGCAGAGGCGGGGGGGCCTATGTTTCCCTCCACTTT	CASRGGGAYVSLHF
TRBV7-2	.	TRBJ2-3	.	TGTGCCAGCAGCTTTGCCACCTCCCCGGGTTTGGATACGCAGTATTTT	CASSFATSPGLDTQYF
TRBV2	.	TRBJ1-4	.	TGTGCCAGCAGGGGCCGGTGGGGGGAAGGTAATGAAAAACTGTTTTTT	CASRGRWGEGNEKLFF
TRBV12-3/TRBV12-4	.	TRBJ1-2	.	TGTGCCAGCAGTTTCGACAGTAACTATGGCTACACCTTC	CASSFDSNYGYTF
TRBV29-1	.	TRBJ2-7	TRBD1	TGCAGCGTTGAAGGACAGGGCCCCTACGAGCAGTACTTC	CSVEGQGPYEQYF
TRBV19	.	TRBJ1-6	TRBD1	TGTGCCAGTAGAGCCTCAGGGGGCCCCGATAATTCACCCCTCCACTTT	CASRASGGPDNSPLHF
TRBV30	few	TRBJ2-7	TRBD2	TGTGCCTGGAGTTCCGGGACTAGCGGGTCCGAGCAGTACTTC	CAWSSGTSGSEQYF
TRBV28	.	TRBJ1-2	TRBD1	TGTGCCAGCAGTTTATTCCTCCCGGGACAGGCCTCTAACTATGGCTACACCTTC	CASSLFLPGQASNYGYTF
TRBV28	.	TRBJ1-6	TRBD1	TGTGCCAGCAGCTTAGGGGGCCTTCCCAATACCCCCCTCCACTTT	CASSLGGLPNTPLHF
TRBV2	once	TRBJ1-4	.	TGTGCCAGCAGTGAGACAGGAATAAATGAAAAACTGTTTTTT	CASSETGINEKLFF
TRBV30	.	TRBJ1-2	TRBD1	TGTGCCTGGACCCACCGGGACAGGGGTTATGGCTACACCTTC	CAWTHRDRGYGYTF
TRBV28	.	TRBJ1-2	.	TGTGCCAGCAGTTTATTATCAGACAACCGGAACTATGGCTACACCTTC	CASSLLSDNRNYGYTF
TRBV3-1/TRBV3-2	.	TRBJ2-7	TRBD1	TGTGCCAGCTCCTCCCCCGGGACAGGCCCGTACGAGCAGTACTTC	CASSSPGTGPYEQYF
TRBV20-1	.	TRBJ1-5	TRBD1	TGCAGTGCTAGTGGGACAGTGTATAGCAATCAGCCCCAGCATTTT	CSASGTVYSNQPQHF
TRBV7-6	once	TRBJ2-5	.	TGTGCCAGCAGCTTAGAGGGGTGGGAGACCCAGTACTTC	CASSLEGWETQYF
TRBV4-1	few	TRBJ2-7	.	TGCGCCAGCAGCCAAGGTTGGGGGGAGTTTTCTTACGAGCAGTACTTC	CASSQGWGEFSYEQYF
TRBV6-5	.	TRBJ2-6	TRBD1	TGTGCCAGCAGCCGACAGGGATACGGGGCCAACGTCCTGACTTTC	CASSRQGYGANVLTF
TRBV12-3/TRBV12-4	.	TRBJ2-3	.	TGTGCCAGCAGTTCCCAGTACACAGATACGCAGTATTTT	CASSSQYTDTQYF
TRBV6-6	.	TRBJ1-3	.	TGTGCCAGCAGTTTCCCGACAGGCCTCTCTGGAAACACCATATATTTT	CASSFPTGLSGNTIYF
TRBV9	.	TRBJ2-1	.	TGTGCCAGCAGCGTAGTGTCCGGCCGGGTCTCCTACAATGAGCAGTTCTTC	CASSVVSGRVSYNEQFF
TRBV10-1	few	TRBJ1-4	.	TGCGCCAGCAGTGTGAGATCAGGGAGGGGTGAAAAACTGTTTTTT	CASSVRSGRGEKLFF
TRBV28	.	TRBJ1-6	.	TGTGCCAGCAGAACTTCGACAGATAATTCACCCCTCCACTTT	CASRTSTDNSPLHF
TRBV7-6	.	TRBJ2-5	TRBD1	TGTGCCAGCAGCTTAGCTGGGACAGGGGTTCAAGAGACCCAGTACTTC	CASSLAGTGVQETQYF
TRBV10-2	few	TRBJ2-7	.	TGCGCCAGCGTGGGTAGCGGTTACGAGCAGTACTTC	CASVGSGYEQYF
TRBV2	.	TRBJ2-3	TRBD1	TGTGCCAGCAAACAGGGGGCGGGCACAGATACGCAGTATTTT	CASKQGAGTDTQYF
TRBV6-1	.	TRBJ1-6	TRBD1	TGTGCCAGCAGTGATGCCGGGACAGGGAATTCACCCCTCCACTTT	CASSDAGTGNSPLHF
TRBV27	.	TRBJ2-5	TRBD1	TGTGCCAGCAGTCCCGGACAGGGTGGGGAGACCCAGTACTTC	CASSPGQGGETQYF
TRBV2	.	TRBJ2-5	.	TGTGCCAGCAGCAGGACAGACTCTACCCAGTACTTC	CASSRTDSTQYF